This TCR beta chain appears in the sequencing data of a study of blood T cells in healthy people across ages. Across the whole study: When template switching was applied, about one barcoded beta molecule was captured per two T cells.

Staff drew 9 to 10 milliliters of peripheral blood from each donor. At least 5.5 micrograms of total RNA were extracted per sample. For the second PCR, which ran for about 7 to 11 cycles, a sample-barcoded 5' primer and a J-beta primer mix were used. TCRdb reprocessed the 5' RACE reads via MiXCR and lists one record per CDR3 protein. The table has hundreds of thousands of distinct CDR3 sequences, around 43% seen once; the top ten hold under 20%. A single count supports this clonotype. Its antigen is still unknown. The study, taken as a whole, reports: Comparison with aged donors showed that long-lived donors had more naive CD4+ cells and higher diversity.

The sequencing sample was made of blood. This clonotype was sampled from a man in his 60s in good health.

CDR3 protein: CASSRGSGRGGESRYEQYF. CDR3 sequence (DNA): TGTGCCAGCAGCCGAGGGTCCGGGCGTGGGGGGGAAAGTAGGTACGAGCAGTACTTC. The genes are TRBV7-2 and TRBJ2-7; 7 bases are shared with TRBD2. The CDR3 spans 19 residues. Germline V lookup: CDR1 SGHTA, CDR2 FQGNSA. The V gene end was trimmed by 5 bases and the J gene end by 4 bases; junction bases not matched to a gene: 23.